The 8 T cell receptor beta chains in this list originate from one sample, sequenced in a study of cytomegalovirus exposure and HLA in healthy donors. A multiplex PCR was run with 60 Vbeta primers and 13 Jbeta primers. Assay used: immunoSEQ multiplex PCR; TCRdb lists only in-frame clones, some missing. The data show 110,000 or so clones, with 74% seen just once and around 10% held by the top ten. The sequencing sample was made of PBMCs. These receptors all stem from a woman in her 50s in good health and CMV-seropositive.

Only a few counts were recorded for this clone. The CDR3 sequence: CASSVSMDGLYGYTF. CDR3 DNA sequence: TGTGCCAGCAGTGTCTCCATGGACGGACTCTATGGCTACACCTTC. The V and J genes are TRBV6-4 and TRBJ1-2; D is uncertain. The CDR3 covers 15 residues. Germline V gene sequence: CDR1 MRHNA, CDR2 SNTAGT. Deletions cut 4 bases from V and 4 bases from J, with 16 bases between.

This chain uses TRBV25-1 with TRBJ1-4; D gene unclear. This CDR3 has 15 amino acids. Trimming removed 3 bases at V and 8 bases at J, with 16 bases between. Germline CDR1 and CDR2: MGHDK and SYGVNS. In nucleotides, the CDR3 is TGTGCCAGCAGTGACCGACCGGAGGTGGGCGAAAAACTGTTTTTT. Translation gives CASSDRPEVGEKLFF.

The V gene is TRBV7-2, the J gene TRBJ2-5; 9 bases align to TRBD2. Germline CDR1 is SGHTA and CDR2 is FQGNSA. With V trimmed by 2 bases and J by 2 bases, 3 bases remained unmatched. The CDR3 loop spans 15 amino acids. The CDR3 nucleotides are TGTGCCAGCAGCTTACTAGCGGGGCTTCAAGAGACCCAGTACTTC. This translates into CASSLLAGLQETQYF.

V and J are TRBV9 and TRBJ2-1; 9 bases are a match to TRBD1. CDR1 and CDR2 from the germline V gene are SGDLS and YYNGEE. This CDR3 is 14 amino acids long. V gave up 3 bases and J gave up 9 bases; unmatched junction bases: 7. CDR3 sequence reads: CASSEVGTGFEQFF. Written as DNA, the CDR3 is TGTGCCAGCAGCGAGGTGGGGACAGGGTTTGAGCAGTTCTTC.

This clone has only a few counts. The V gene is TRBV5-5, the J gene TRBJ1-1; 7 bases map to TRBD1. This CDR3 is built from 16 residues. The trim removed 3 bases at V and 1 base at J, leaving 9 bases unmatched. The V gene's germline CDR1 is SGHKS and CDR2 YYEKEE (reference sequence). CDR3 in amino acids: CASSWDRAQGNTEAFF. In DNA form, the CDR3 reads TGTGCCAGCAGCTGGGACAGAGCCCAAGGGAACACTGAAGCTTTCTTT. Based on the CDR3 plus reference TRBV5-5 and TRBJ1-1, the full variable domain is DAGVTQSPTHLIKTRGQQVTLRCSPISGHKSVSWYQQVLGQGPQFIFQYYEKEERGRGNFPDRFSARQFPNYSSELNVNALLLGDSALYLCASSWDRAQGNTEAFFGQGTRLTVV.

This chain connects TRBV2 to TRBJ1-4; D is uncertain. Per germline, CDR1 SNHLY and CDR2 FYNNEI. Deletions cut 2 bases from V and 0 bases from J, with 7 bases between. The CDR3 is 15 residues long. The CDR3 is CASSETSATNEKLFF. DNA for the CDR3: TGTGCCAGCAGTGAAACCAGTGCAACTAATGAAAAACTGTTTTTT.

Only one count was recorded for this clone. The rearrangement uses TRBV19 and TRBJ2-7, with 7 positions matching TRBD1. CDR3 length: 13 amino acids. The germline CDR1 and CDR2 sequences are LNHDA and SQIVND (reference sequence). J lost 2 bases, V lost 7 bases, and 5 bases had no gene match. CDR3: CASTDRETYEQYF. CDR3 sequence (DNA): TGTGCCAGTACCGACAGGGAAACCTACGAGCAGTACTTC.

In nucleotides, the CDR3 is TGTGCCAGCAGTTTAACAACTAGCGGGGGCACAGATACGCAGTATTTT. This sequence encodes CASSLTTSGGTDTQYF. The V gene is TRBV27, the J gene TRBJ2-3; 10 bases agree with TRBD2. This CDR3 region has 16 residues. Trimming took 2 bases from V and 1 from J; bases not matched to a gene: 3. Germline lookup yields CDR1 MNHEY and CDR2 SMNVEV (reference sequence).